Shown below are 17 T cell receptor beta chains from a single sample sequenced in a study of T cells in Graves' hyperthyroidism and ophthalmopathy. Researchers took RNA transcripts and amplified the TCR beta CDR3 regions from them. The primer set for the first-round RT-PCR of the TCR CDR3 was HTBI. In TCRdb, the multiplex PCR reads were re-called with MiXCR into one record per CDR3 protein. The sample records a few hundred thousand distinct CDR3 sequences, 15% to 18% being singletons. Sequenced input: blood. The origin of the receptors is a woman in her 30s with Graves' hyperthyroidism.

V and J are TRBV6-1 and TRBJ1-4; the D gene is possibly TRBD1 (6 bases). Germline V gives CDR1 MNHNS, CDR2 SASEGT. The germline V and J ends were trimmed by 3 bases and 4 bases, with 15 bases remaining between them. CDR3 length: 16 residues. CDR3 amino acids: CASSEIGQPVNEKLFF. The CDR3 DNA reads TGTGCCAGCAGTGAGATAGGACAGCCCGTTAATGAAAAACTGTTTTTT.

This clonotype has ten or more counts. CDR3 in DNA: TGTGCCAGCAGCCAACGATCAGGGGGCCACGAGCAGTACTTC. It codes for CASSQRSGGHEQYF. The gene calls are TRBV9 and TRBJ2-7; 8 positions match TRBD1. Germline CDR1 is SGDLS and CDR2 is YYNGEE. This CDR3 is built from 14 residues. V shed 4 bases and J 5 bases; nucleotides not matched to a gene: 8.

This chain joins TRBV7-9 and TRBJ2-5, with TRBD2 matching 8 bases. This CDR3 contains 14 residues. The trim removed 3 bases at V and 3 bases at J, leaving 3 bases unmatched. CDR1 is SEHNR, CDR2 FQNEAQ, per germline (reference sequence). CDR3 loop: CASSLTSVEETQYF. CDR3 coding DNA: TGTGCCAGCAGCTTGACTAGCGTCGAAGAGACCCAGTACTTC.

About this clonotype itself: Sequence at one end of the junction differs from germline and may be a read error. V is TRBV19 and J is TRBJ2-2; D is perhaps TRBD2 (6 bases). CDR3 length: 14 residues. Germline lookup yields CDR1 LNHDA and CDR2 SQIVND (reference sequence). Here the CDR3 DNA reads TGTGCCGGTAGTATTAGCGGGAACACCGGGGAGCTGTTTTTT. Protein sequence: CAGSISGNTGELFF.

The sample holds many counts of this clonotype. The rearrangement uses TRBV7-2 and TRBJ2-3; 10 bases are a match to TRBD1. The CDR3 has 13 amino acids. Unmatched junction bases numbered 3, after V lost 5 bases and J lost 7 bases. The germline gives CDR1 SGHTA, CDR2 FQGNSA. The DNA of the CDR3 is TGTGCCAGCAGCCGGACAGGGGGGCATACGCAGTATTTT. Translated, it gives CASSRTGGHTQYF.

The chain carries TRBV29-1 and TRBJ2-3; TRBD2 aligns across 11 bases. This CDR3 has 15 amino acids. Losses at the gene ends were 2 bases for V and 7 bases for J; bases not matched to a gene: 8. The V gene's germline CDR1 is SQVTM and CDR2 ANQGSEA. This chain's CDR3 is CSVEPTSGSPYTQYF. The CDR3 coding sequence is TGCAGCGTTGAACCTACTAGCGGGAGTCCCTATACGCAGTATTTT.

This clonotype was counted many times. This chain uses TRBV27 with TRBJ2-1; 9 nucleotides line up with TRBD2. The CDR3 spans 18 residues. J lost 5 bases, V lost 5 bases, and 16 bases had no gene match. Per the germline V gene, CDR1 is MNHEY and CDR2 is SMNVEV (reference sequence). The CDR3 region has the DNA TGTGCCAGCAGTCCCCCCCCTCGGGGCGGGAGGGCCAACAATGAGCAGTTCTTC. Protein sequence: CASSPPPRGGRANNEQFF.

This clonotype has at least ten counts. V gene TRBV5-1 combines with J gene TRBJ2-1; 9 bases are a match to TRBD2. Germline V CDR1 and CDR2: SGHRS, YFSETQ. After removal of 5 bases from V and 3 bases from J, the junction contained 6 bases not matched to a gene. The CDR3 has 15 amino acids. CDR3 sequence: CASRNLAGNYNEQFF. For the CDR3, the DNA is TGCGCCAGCAGAAATCTAGCGGGAAACTACAATGAGCAGTTCTTC.

The J gene is TRBJ2-7, the V gene TRBV30; D possibly matches TRBD1 or TRBD2 (5 bases each). V gave up 0 bases and J gave up 1 base, with 7 bases separating them. This CDR3 is built from 13 residues. Germline lookup yields CDR1 GTSNPN and CDR2 SVGIG (reference sequence). The DNA for the CDR3 is TGTGCCTGGAGTGTGGGGGAGTCCTACGAGCAGTACTTC. The encoded protein is CAWSVGESYEQYF.

Remarks on this clonotype: This could be a read error, since a much larger clone is one nucleotide away. The gene calls are TRBV6-4 and TRBJ2-3, with 9 positions matching TRBD1. Germline values: CDR1 MRHNA, CDR2 SNTAGT. CDR3 size: 15 residues. The CDR3 DNA reads TGTGCCAGCAGTGACTCGGGACAGGGCTCAGATACGCAGTGTTTT. Residues: CASSDSGQGSDTQCF.

This clonotype came up a few times. This rearrangement joins TRBV20-1 to TRBJ1-3; D is possibly TRBD1 (6 bases). V lost 6 bases to trimming and J lost 0 bases, with 12 bases between them. This CDR3 contains 14 residues. The V gene's germline CDR1 is DFQATT and CDR2 SNEGSKA (reference sequence). CDR3 amino acids: CSAGQLISGNTIYF. The CDR3 nucleotides read TGCAGTGCCGGACAGTTGATCTCTGGAAACACCATATATTTT.

The chain links TRBV24-1 to TRBJ2-1; TRBD1 matches at 7 bases. Germline loops: CDR1 KGHDR, CDR2 SFDVKD. V lost 3 bases, J lost 8 bases, and 3 bases stayed unmatched. This CDR3 comprises 13 residues. CDR3 coding DNA: TGTGCCACCAGTGATCCCGACAGGGATGAGCAGTTCTTC. Protein product: CATSDPDRDEQFF.

This clonotype was seen many times. This chain uses TRBV5-1 with TRBJ2-7; weak D call: TRBD1 (6 bases). The germline V gene encodes CDR1 SGHRS and CDR2 YFSETQ. With 2 bases removed from V and 6 bases from J, the gap between germline ends came to 15 bases. This CDR3 has 14 amino acids. The CDR3 protein is CASSFIGQTSEQYF. The CDR3 DNA reads TGCGCCAGCAGCTTTATTGGACAGACCTCCGAGCAGTACTTC.

The V gene is TRBV7-9, the J gene TRBJ1-5, with TRBD1 as a possible D gene (6 bases). The CDR3 loop spans 15 amino acids. Germline assignment: CDR1 SEHNR and CDR2 FQNEAQ (reference sequence). The V end was cut by 3 bases, the J end by 1 base, with 10 bases between. The chain's CDR3 is CASSLTGQSNQPQHF. The CDR3 nucleotides are TGTGCCAGCAGCTTGACGGGACAAAGCAATCAGCCCCAGCATTTT.

As regards this clonotype: A much larger clonotype is one base distant, so this may be a read error. The J gene is TRBJ1-6, the V gene TRBV27; D is perhaps TRBD1 (5 bases). The ends were cut back, 5 bases at V and 8 bases at J, with 19 bases in the middle. Germline assignment: CDR1 MNHEY and CDR2 SMNVEV (reference sequence). There are 16 residues in the CDR3. The CDR3 region is CASSTGHSLLHSPLHF. The CDR3 DNA follows: TGTGCCAGCAGTACCGGACACAGCCTTTTGCATTCACCCCTCCACTTT.

Comment on this clonotype: A much larger clone lies one base from this, so it may be a read error. Because it lacks the conserved phenylalanine or tryptophan at the end, this CDR3 is likely a read error. The chain carries TRBV4-3 and TRBJ2-2; TRBD2 might be the D (5 bases). The CDR3 is 14 amino acids. V dropped 5 bases and J dropped 3 bases, with 10 bases sitting between them. Germline V CDR1 and CDR2: LGHNA, YSLEER. The CDR3 DNA sequence: TGCGCCAGCAGCTCCAGCGGTTACACCGGGGAGCTGTTTCTT. Residues: CASSSSGYTGELFL.

The chain combines TRBV12-3 or TRBV12-4 with TRBJ2-1; D is uncertain. V was pared by 0 bases and J by 0 bases, with 6 bases between. This CDR3 contains 15 residues. Here the CDR3 DNA reads TGTGCCAGCAGTTTAGCGCTTAACTCCTACAATGAGCAGTTCTTC. Protein product: CASSLALNSYNEQFF.